The 2 T cell receptor beta chains below all came from one sample that was sequenced in a study of cytomegalovirus exposure and HLA in healthy donors (dated by TCRdb to the late 2010s). Libraries were constructed by the immunoSEQ multiplex PCR assay. For the multiplex PCR, a mixture combining 60 forward primers for TCR Vbeta segments and 13 reverse primers for TCR Jbeta segments was used. TCRdb mirrors the immuneACCESS table, restricted to in-frame sequences. Some clones are absent from its copies; in checked studies, under half trace to an unresolved V gene, and the reason for the others is unknown. This sample lists approximately 100,000 clones; about 75% were detected once. The ten most abundant clones make up roughly 5% of the sample. Source material: PBMCs. All receptors come from a woman aged 40-49 years in good health and CMV-seronegative.

The chain couples TRBV29-1 to TRBJ2-7, with D unresolved. Germline V CDR1 and CDR2: SQVTM, ANQGSEA. The V and J ends lost 2 bases and 3 bases respectively, with 11 bases between them. CDR3 length: 13 residues. The CDR3 sequence: CSVESDSNYEQYF. The CDR3 DNA follows: TGCAGCGTTGAATCAGACTCCAACTACGAGCAGTACTTC.

The rearrangement uses TRBV5-1 and TRBJ2-1, with 9 bases matching TRBD2. The CDR3 has 16 amino acids. J was trimmed by 4 bases and V by 3 bases; bases with no gene match: 8. Germline V gene sequence: CDR1 SGHRS, CDR2 YFSETQ. CDR3 coding DNA: TGCGCCAGCAGCTGGGGCGGCGGGGGGGAATACAATGAGCAGTTCTTC. This sequence encodes CASSWGGGGEYNEQFF.